A selection of T cell receptor beta chains follows, all from one sample in a study of CD8 T cells in Susac syndrome. MiXCR, run by TCRdb on the immunoSEQ multiplex PCR reads, gives a single entry per CDR3 protein. In the table there are fewer than 70,000 distinct CDR3 sequences, 95% of which are singletons. Sequencing was carried out using CD8+ T cells from PBMCs. The receptors derive from a human donor in good health. CDR3s include the opening cysteine and the closing phenylalanine or tryptophan. A D gene is named only where the DNA matches it firmly. Clone size is given for some rows only: seen once, a few or many times, or a class if the clone is expanded.

clone_size	cdr3_length	v_call	d_call	j_call	cdr3_aa	cdr3_nt
NA	14	TRBV29-1	TRBD2	TRBJ2-5	CSVERAGGQETQYF	TGCAGCGTTGAAAGGGCGGGGGGCCAAGAGACCCAGTACTTC
NA	12	TRBV3-1	NA	TRBJ2-3	CASSQDENTQYF	TGTGCCAGCAGCCAAGATGAAAATACGCAGTATTTT
NA	13	TRBV29-1	NA	TRBJ2-5	CSVVTGSAETQYF	TGCAGCGTTGTTACCGGGTCAGCAGAGACCCAGTACTTC
NA	13	TRBV20-1	TRBD1	TRBJ2-7	CSADDRETYEQYF	TGCAGTGCTGATGACAGGGAAACTTACGAGCAGTACTTC
NA	15	TRBV9	NA	TRBJ1-1	CASSGTGRRDTEAFF	TGTGCCAGCAGCGGAACAGGGAGGCGGGACACTGAAGCTTTCTTT
NA	17	TRBV27	TRBD1	TRBJ1-1	CASSLQHAGTGRVEAFF	TGTGCCAGCAGTTTACAACATGCCGGGACAGGGAGGGTTGAAGCTTTCTTT
NA	15	TRBV7-9	TRBD1	TRBJ2-1	CASSSPTGIDNEQFF	TGTGCCAGCAGCTCCCCGACAGGGATTGACAATGAGCAGTTCTTC
NA	15	TRBV2	NA	TRBJ2-6	CASSRLDSGANVLTF	TGTGCCAGCAGTCGTCTTGACTCTGGGGCCAACGTCCTGACTTTC
NA	13	TRBV12-3/TRBV12-4	NA	TRBJ2-7	CASSLWGPYEQYF	TGTGCCAGCAGTTTGTGGGGACCCTACGAGCAGTACTTC
NA	15	TRBV4-3	NA	TRBJ1-2	CASSQGHPSDYGYTF	TGCGCCAGCAGCCAAGGACACCCTTCCGACTATGGCTACACCTTC
NA	14	TRBV4-3	NA	TRBJ2-5	CASSSGWRDGTQYF	TGCGCCAGCAGCAGTGGATGGAGGGACGGGACCCAGTACTTC
NA	15	TRBV6-6	NA	TRBJ2-1	CASSYLGRGYDEQFF	TGTGCCAGCAGTTACTTGGGGCGCGGGTACGATGAGCAGTTCTTC
NA	14	TRBV5-1	TRBD1	TRBJ1-1	CASSSGQGNTEAFF	TGCGCCAGCAGCTCGGGACAGGGGAACACTGAAGCTTTCTTT
NA	14	TRBV27	TRBD1	TRBJ2-7	CASSLGTGNYEQYF	TGTGCCAGCAGTCTCGGGACAGGGAACTACGAGCAGTACTTC
NA	13	TRBV7-9	TRBD1	TRBJ1-1	CASSPRTGTEAFF	TGTGCCAGCAGCCCCAGGACAGGAACTGAAGCTTTCTTT
NA	13	TRBV12-3/TRBV12-4	NA	TRBJ2-3	CASSPMSTDTQYF	TGTGCCAGCAGCCCAATGAGTACAGATACGCAGTATTTT
NA	15	TRBV7-3	NA	TRBJ1-1	CASSRRGAGSTEAFF	TGTGCCAGCAGCCGGAGAGGGGCGGGGAGCACTGAAGCTTTCTTT
once	15	TRBV27	NA	TRBJ1-4	CASSPLTAPNEKLFF	TGTGCCAGCAGCCCCCTGACGGCTCCTAATGAAAAACTGTTTTTT
NA	13	TRBV27	NA	TRBJ2-2	CASSLQGSGELFF	TGTGCCAGCAGTTTACAGGGTTCCGGGGAGCTGTTTTTT
NA	14	TRBV2	TRBD2	TRBJ2-5	CASGASGGIETQYF	TGTGCCAGCGGAGCTAGCGGGGGTATAGAGACCCAGTACTTC
NA	16	TRBV24-1	NA	TRBJ2-2	CATSDVQRGIAGELFF	TGTGCCACCAGTGATGTCCAGCGAGGGATAGCCGGGGAGCTGTTTTTT
NA	16	TRBV14	TRBD2	TRBJ2-2	CASSHFRGANTGELFF	TGTGCCAGCAGCCATTTTCGGGGGGCGAACACCGGGGAGCTGTTTTTT
NA	15	TRBV19	NA	TRBJ1-5	CASRLSGDSNQPQHF	TGTGCCAGTAGACTGTCGGGGGATAGCAATCAGCCCCAGCATTTT
NA	16	TRBV29-1	NA	TRBJ1-2	CSVETVGGTPNYGYTF	TGCAGCGTTGAGACTGTGGGGGGAACTCCCAACTATGGCTACACCTTC
NA	17	TRBV18	TRBD1	TRBJ1-6	CASSRDRAISYNSPLHF	TGTGCCAGCTCCCGGGACAGGGCGATCTCCTATAATTCACCCCTCCACTTT
NA	16	TRBV23-1	TRBD1	TRBJ2-2	CASTYDRGRRKVELFF	TGCGCCAGCACCTATGACAGGGGGCGAAGGAAGGTTGAGCTGTTTTTT
NA	17	TRBV24-1	TRBD2	TRBJ2-5	CATSDFYGGGETETQYF	TGTGCCACCAGTGATTTTTACGGCGGGGGGGAAACGGAGACCCAGTACTTC
NA	16	TRBV4-3	TRBD1	TRBJ1-1	CASSQDRQGDNTEAFF	TGCGCCAGCAGCCAAGATAGACAGGGGGACAACACTGAAGCTTTCTTT
once	14	TRBV9	TRBD1	TRBJ1-2	CASSVKGAGYGYTF	TGTGCCAGCAGCGTAAAGGGGGCCGGCTATGGCTACACCTTC
NA	14	TRBV7-9	NA	TRBJ2-1	CASRDLSSYNEQFF	TGTGCCAGCCGGGACCTCAGCTCCTACAATGAGCAGTTCTTC
NA	12	TRBV19	NA	TRBJ2-1	CASSIPGPAQFF	TGTGCCAGTAGTATTCCTGGCCCCGCACAGTTCTTC
NA	17	TRBV7-9	NA	TRBJ2-2	CASSLAGRASNTGELFF	TGTGCCAGCAGCTTAGCTGGCAGGGCCTCGAACACCGGGGAGCTGTTTTTT
NA	16	TRBV9	NA	TRBJ2-1	CASSVASGGVGNEQFF	TGTGCCAGCAGCGTAGCTTCAGGGGGGGTAGGGAATGAGCAGTTCTTC
NA	12	TRBV30	NA	TRBJ2-5	CAWSSLRETQYF	TGTGCCTGGAGTTCCCTCCGAGAGACCCAGTACTTC
NA	11	TRBV5-1	NA	TRBJ1-2	CASSLDGGYTF	TGCGCCAGCAGCTTGGACGGTGGCTACACCTTC
once	11	TRBV27	NA	TRBJ1-3	CASWTGNTIYF	TGTGCCAGTTGGACGGGAAACACCATATATTTT
NA	14	TRBV28	NA	TRBJ2-5	CASSPGGEGETQYF	TGTGCCAGCAGTCCGGGGGGCGAGGGAGAGACCCAGTACTTC
NA	16	TRBV7-8	NA	TRBJ2-7	CASSLVGASGGYEQYF	TGTGCCAGCAGCTTAGTAGGGGCCTCTGGGGGCTACGAGCAGTACTTC
NA	15	TRBV20-1	TRBD2	TRBJ2-1	CSARGLAGDPNEQFF	TGCAGTGCTAGAGGGCTAGCGGGGGACCCCAATGAGCAGTTCTTC
NA	16	TRBV7-9	NA	TRBJ1-4	CASANRRGGPDEKLFF	TGTGCCAGCGCTAACCGCCGGGGGGGACCGGATGAAAAACTGTTTTTT
NA	12	TRBV19	NA	TRBJ2-3	CASSASADTQYF	TGTGCCAGTAGCGCTTCTGCCGATACGCAGTATTTT
NA	13	TRBV15	NA	TRBJ2-1	CATSGITYNEQFF	TGTGCCACCAGCGGTATAACCTACAATGAGCAGTTCTTC
NA	13	TRBV7-9	NA	TRBJ2-1	CASTLGGNYEQFF	TGTGCCAGCACTTTAGGGGGGAACTATGAGCAGTTCTTC
NA	17	TRBV28	TRBD1	TRBJ1-2	CASRETGGTLPNYGYTF	TGTGCCAGCAGAGAGACAGGGGGCACATTACCTAACTATGGCTACACCTTC
NA	14	TRBV7-9	TRBD1	TRBJ2-7	CASSYGQGSYEQYF	TGTGCCAGCAGCTACGGACAGGGCTCCTACGAGCAGTACTTC
NA	16	TRBV28	NA	TRBJ1-1	CASSGVRETSNTEAFF	TGTGCCAGCAGCGGTGTGCGGGAAACTTCGAACACTGAAGCTTTCTTT
NA	12	TRBV29-1	TRBD1	TRBJ2-7	CSVGTGGYEQYF	TGCAGCGTCGGGACAGGAGGCTACGAGCAGTACTTC
NA	16	TRBV18	TRBD2	TRBJ2-1	CASSPPGAGPGNEQFF	TGTGCCAGCTCCCCTCCGGGAGCGGGGCCAGGCAATGAGCAGTTCTTC